These 5 T cell receptor beta chains came from one sample sequenced in a study of blood T cell repertoires in COVID-19. Produced via immunoSEQ multiplex PCR; TCRdb's table is partial and in-frame only. The sample carries about 220,000 clones, under 90% recorded once. Sequenced: PBMCs or T cells enriched from blood (not recorded which). These TCRs come from a woman between 50 and 59 years old who had been exposed to COVID-19.

This clone has a single count. The chain carries TRBV10-1 and TRBJ1-1; D not resolved. The CDR3 extends over 13 amino acids. Germline CDR1 WNHNN, CDR2 SYGVQD (reference sequence). The V gene lost 5 bases and the J gene lost 1 base, with 8 bases spanning the gap. This CDR3 is CASSSQANTEAFF. The CDR3 DNA sequence: TGCGCCAGCAGTTCGCAGGCGAACACTGAAGCTTTCTTT.

V usage is TRBV30 and J usage is TRBJ2-1, with TRBD2 as a possible D gene (5 bases). The CDR3 runs to 13 residues. V gave up 5 bases and J gave up 9 bases, with 17 bases separating them. Germline CDR1 reads GTSNPN; CDR2 reads SVGIG (reference sequence). CDR3 DNA: TGTGCCTGGCAAAGGGAGAGGGAGAGTGAGCAGTTCTTC. This gives the protein CAWQRERESEQFF.

The chain employs TRBV6-4 and TRBJ1-1, with 7 bases identical to TRBD1. Germline loops: CDR1 MRHNA, CDR2 SNTAGT. Trimming removed 8 bases from V and 6 bases from J; junction bases left unmatched: 12. The CDR3 consists of 14 residues. The DNA of the CDR3 is TGTGCCAGCGCCCCCAACCGGGACAGCGCTGAAGCTTTCTTT. It specifies CASAPNRDSAEAFF.

This chain joins TRBV11-2 and TRBJ1-2; D is uncertain. V lost 5 bases and J lost 2, with 6 bases in between. Germline CDR1 and CDR2: SGHAT and FQNNGV. This CDR3 spans 12 amino acids. The CDR3 bases are TGTGCCAGCAGCCTAAACAACTATGGCTACACCTTC. As protein: CASSLNNYGYTF. The variable domain in full, with the rest retrieved from reference TRBV11-2 and TRBJ1-2, is EAGVAQSPRYKIIEKRQSVAFWCNPISGHATLYWYQQILGQGPKLLIQFQNNGVVDDSQLPKDRFSAERLKGVDSTLKIQPAKLEDSAVYLCASSLNNYGYTFGSGTRLTVV.

V is TRBV2 and J is TRBJ1-2, with a tentative D call TRBD1 (6 bases). The germline V gene encodes CDR1 SNHLY and CDR2 FYNNEI. This CDR3 is built from 11 residues. V dropped 10 bases and J dropped 8 bases, with 14 bases sitting between them. In nucleotides, the CDR3 is TGTGCCATCCCTACAGGGAACGGCTACACCTTC. This codes for CAIPTGNGYTF.